These 24 T cell receptor beta chains originate from one sample sequenced in a study of T-cell memory formation after mild COVID-19. TCRdb itself ran the 5' RACE reads through MiXCR, one entry per CDR3 protein. The sample contains fewer than 250,000 distinct CDR3 sequences, around 25% of which appear only once. Input material: PBMCs or a T cell subset sorted from them (not recorded which). The receptors shown here come from an adult woman who had mild COVID-19 (a few samples of this study predate the infection). Cell type and time point are not known.

V gene TRBV3-1 combines with J gene TRBJ2-7; D unresolved. This CDR3 has 16 residues. The germline CDR1 and CDR2 sequences are LGHDT and YNNKEL (reference sequence). The V gene lost 4 bases and the J gene lost 0 bases, with 16 bases spanning the gap. CDR3 sequence (DNA): TGTGCCAGCAGCCCCGGTTGGGAACCGTACTCCTACGAGCAGTACTTC. Its translation: CASSPGWEPYSYEQYF.

The chain uses TRBV15 and TRBJ1-1; the D gene is possibly TRBD1 (6 bases). V lost 5 bases to trimming and J lost 3 bases, with 13 bases between them. The germline V gene encodes CDR1 LNHNV and CDR2 YYDKDF (reference sequence). This CDR3 spans 14 amino acids. For the CDR3, the DNA is TGTGCCACCAGCCGAGGGGGACCGGACACTGAAGCTTTCTTT. Its translation is CATSRGGPDTEAFF.

The gene calls are TRBV3-1 and TRBJ2-3; 9 bases align to TRBD1. The ends lost 6 bases at V and 1 base at J; junction bases unmatched: 8. The germline gives CDR1 LGHDT, CDR2 YNNKEL (reference sequence). This CDR3 is 16 amino acids long. In nucleotides, the CDR3 is TGTGCCAGCAGGTCGACAGGGGGGCCCGGCACAGATACGCAGTATTTT. It is translated as CASRSTGGPGTDTQYF.

This clonotype was picked up a small number of times. The chain is built from TRBV29-1 and TRBJ2-7; 11 bases fit TRBD2. Losses at the gene ends were 4 bases for V and 6 bases for J; bases not matched to a gene: 5. CDR3 length: 13 residues. Germline CDR1 reads SQVTM; CDR2 reads ANQGSEA. The CDR3 is CSVVRLAGGEQYF. The CDR3 DNA follows: TGCAGCGTTGTGCGTCTAGCGGGAGGCGAGCAGTACTTC.

The chain uses TRBV28 and TRBJ2-6, with 7 bases identical to TRBD1. CDR3 size: 19 residues. CDR1 and CDR2 from the germline V gene are MDHEN and SYDVKM. With V trimmed by 2 bases and J by 4 bases, 14 bases remained unmatched. CDR3 sequence: CASSLIGQAVLRGANVLTF. CDR3 in DNA: TGTGCCAGCAGTTTAATAGGACAGGCCGTATTACGCGGGGCCAACGTCCTGACTTTC.

The chain uses TRBV5-5 and TRBJ2-3, with TRBD1 matching over 7 bases. Germline V gene data show CDR1 as SGHKS and CDR2 as YYEKEE (reference sequence). V shed 4 bases and J 6 bases; nucleotides not matched to a gene: 8. The length of the CDR3 is 14 residues. The CDR3 sequence: CASSTGTDLDTQYF. CDR3 coding DNA: TGTGCCAGCAGCACAGGGACAGATTTGGATACGCAGTATTTT.

This chain links TRBV12-3 or TRBV12-4 with TRBJ1-1, with 9 bases aligning to TRBD1. Trimming cost V 5 bases and J 2 bases; bases outside gene matches: 9. This CDR3 is built from 16 residues. DNA for the CDR3: TGTGCCAGCAGTGGGACAGGGAAAATGGAAAACACTGAAGCTTTCTTT. Translation gives CASSGTGKMENTEAFF.

The V call is TRBV3-1, the J call TRBJ2-3; 7 bases line up with TRBD2. The germline CDR1 and CDR2 sequences are LGHDT and YNNKEL (reference sequence). The CDR3 totals 16 residues. Unmatched junction bases numbered 10, after V lost 5 bases and J lost 2 bases. The CDR3 sequence: CASSATPSGYTDTQYF. CDR3 nucleotides: TGTGCCAGCAGCGCCACCCCTAGCGGCTACACAGATACGCAGTATTTT.

This clonotype was seen a few times. The gene calls are TRBV9 and TRBJ2-2; the D gene is possibly TRBD2 (5 bases). The germline CDR1 and CDR2 sequences are SGDLS and YYNGEE. CDR3 length: 14 amino acids. The ends were cut back, 4 bases at V and 6 bases at J, with 13 bases in the middle. In DNA form, the CDR3 reads TGTGCCAGCAGCCCCGGGATAGAGTCCGGGGAGCTGTTTTTT. Residues: CASSPGIESGELFF.

In its sample, this clonotype was seen a few times. The chain employs TRBV20-1 and TRBJ2-5; 12 positions agree with TRBD2. CDR3 length equals 16 residues. V was pared by 6 bases and J by 1 base, with 9 bases of the junction left unmatched. Per germline, CDR1 DFQATT and CDR2 SNEGSKA (reference sequence). The CDR3, as DNA: TGCAGTGCGAACGGACTAGCGGGGAAACCCCAAGAGACCCAGTACTTC. This encodes CSANGLAGKPQETQYF.

The V call is TRBV27, the J call TRBJ2-1; TRBD2 agrees at 11 bases. The CDR3 has 16 amino acids. Germline V gene lookup returns CDR1 MNHEY and CDR2 SMNVEV (reference sequence). V lost 8 bases, J lost 9 bases, and 15 bases stayed unmatched. The CDR3 DNA reads as TGTGCCAGCTGGCCGATCGCTAGCGGGAGGACTACTGAGCAGTTCTTC. Protein: CASWPIASGRTTEQFF.

The J gene is TRBJ2-5, the V gene TRBV12-3 or TRBV12-4; D unresolved. This CDR3 spans 13 amino acids. V shed 2 bases and J shed 1 base, with 5 bases lying between them. In DNA, the CDR3 is TGTGCCAGCAGTTTAAGGCTCCAAGAGACCCAGTACTTC. It codes for CASSLRLQETQYF.

In DNA, the CDR3 is TGTGCCAGCAGCCGTGGACTAGCGGGGTTTAGCTCCTACGAGCAGTACTTC. The encoded protein is CASSRGLAGFSSYEQYF. This sequence joins TRBV5-5 and TRBJ2-7; 12 bases match TRBD2. Germline V CDR1 and CDR2: SGHKS, YYEKEE (reference sequence). Trimming at V came to 4 bases and at J to 0 bases, leaving 8 bases not matched to a gene. The length of the CDR3 is 17 residues.

The chain recombines TRBV20-1 with TRBJ1-3; 10 nucleotides agree with TRBD1. CDR3 size: 16 residues. Germline-derived CDR1 and CDR2 are DFQATT and SNEGSKA (reference sequence). The V gene end was trimmed by 0 bases and the J gene end by 3 bases; junction bases not matched to a gene: 5. The DNA of the CDR3 is TGCAGTGCTAGAGATTCGACAGGGGGCATTGGAAACACCATATATTTT. Protein sequence: CSARDSTGGIGNTIYF.

A few counts support this clonotype. The genes are TRBV12-3 or TRBV12-4 and TRBJ1-1; D gene uncertain. This CDR3 has 13 residues. Trimming left V 6 bases short and J 3 bases short, with 11 bases between. The CDR3 region is CASRRERDTEAFF. CDR3 nucleotides: TGTGCCAGCAGAAGGGAGAGGGACACTGAAGCTTTCTTT.

The table lists this clonotype with a few counts. The rearrangement joins TRBV6-5 to TRBJ1-6; no firm D call. Trimming took off 7 bases at V and 5 bases at J, with 15 bases between the two ends. CDR1 and CDR2 from the germline V gene are MNHEY and SVGAGI. The CDR3 totals 15 residues. The CDR3 sequence is CASTKNSVNNSPLHF. The CDR3 nucleotides read TGTGCCAGCACCAAGAATTCCGTCAATAATTCACCCCTCCACTTT.

This clonotype was observed a few times. The chain joins TRBV20-1 to TRBJ1-2; 9 nucleotides match TRBD1. The CDR3 loop spans 18 amino acids. Germline CDR1 is DFQATT and CDR2 is SNEGSKA (reference sequence). The ends lost 2 bases at V and 4 bases at J; junction bases unmatched: 17. CDR3 sequence: CSARQAGTGTLAIYGYTF. CDR3 DNA sequence: TGCAGTGCTAGACAGGCTGGGACAGGGACGCTTGCGATCTATGGCTACACCTTC.

This clonotype showed up just a few times. V and J are TRBV7-8 and TRBJ2-7; 11 nucleotides align to TRBD2. Germline assignment: CDR1 SGHVS and CDR2 FQNEAQ. V was clipped by 5 bases and J by 1 base; unmatched bases: 13. The CDR3 is made up of 18 amino acids. The CDR3 reads CASSLEYYTSGGSYEQYF. CDR3 nucleotides: TGTGCCAGCAGCCTGGAATACTACACTAGCGGGGGATCCTACGAGCAGTACTTC.

The chain has TRBV9 and TRBJ2-7, with TRBD2 matching over 7 bases. The CDR3 runs to 14 residues. Trimming removed 4 bases from V and 2 bases from J; junction bases left unmatched: 6. The germline CDR1 and CDR2 sequences are SGDLS and YYNGEE. CDR3 nucleotide sequence: TGTGCCAGCAGCCTCCGGGACTATACCTACGAGCAGTACTTC. Protein: CASSLRDYTYEQYF.

The chain combines TRBV11-1 with TRBJ1-1; 8 bases are shared with TRBD1. The V and J ends lost 5 bases and 2 bases, in that order; junction bases with no gene match: 13. The CDR3 extends over 17 amino acids. Germline V CDR1 and CDR2: SGHAT, FQDESV (reference sequence). CDR3 protein: CASSLGQGGGRNTEAFF. Written as DNA, the CDR3 is TGTGCCAGCAGCCTTGGACAGGGCGGGGGGAGAAACACTGAAGCTTTCTTT.

This clonotype was seen more than once but under ten times. The rearrangement links TRBV18 to TRBJ2-5; tentatively, D is TRBD2 (7 bases). The ends were cut back, 2 bases at V and 2 bases at J, with 15 bases in the middle. From germline, CDR1 is KGHSH and CDR2 LQKENI. The CDR3 loop spans 16 amino acids. This CDR3 is CASSPTVRGTQETQYF. The CDR3 DNA reads TGTGCCAGCTCACCAACTGTGCGGGGGACACAAGAGACCCAGTACTTC.

This clonotype was detected a few times. The V call is TRBV29-1, the J call TRBJ2-1, with 9 bases identical to TRBD1. Germline assignment: CDR1 SQVTM and CDR2 ANQGSEA. This CDR3 is built from 15 residues. Trimming removed 4 bases from V and 2 bases from J; junction bases left unmatched: 6. CDR3 region: CSVVTGTGPYNEQFF. CDR3 sequence (DNA): TGCAGCGTTGTTACCGGGACAGGGCCCTACAATGAGCAGTTCTTC.

V and J are TRBV4-2 and TRBJ1-1; D gene uncertain. V lost 2 bases to trimming and J lost 6 bases, with 13 bases between them. Looked up from germline, CDR1 is LGHNA and CDR2 is YNFKEQ. The CDR3 loop spans 14 amino acids. The CDR3 bases are TGTGCCAGCAGCCAATCCCCACGAGGACCTGAAGCTTTCTTT. It translates to CASSQSPRGPEAFF.

The chain uses TRBV30 and TRBJ2-7, with D tentatively TRBD2 (6 bases). Germline CDR1 is GTSNPN and CDR2 is SVGIG (reference sequence). Trimming left V 8 bases short and J 7 bases short, with 6 bases between. The CDR3 runs 8 residues. CDR3 bases: TGTGCCGCGGGGGAGCAGTACTTC. Protein product: CAAGEQYF. The full variable domain, rest sourced from reference TRBV30 and TRBJ2-7, is SQTIHQWPATLVQPVGSPLSLECTVEGTSNPNLYWYRQAAGRGLQLLFYSVGIGQISSEVPQNLSASRPQDRQFILSSKKLLLSDSGFYLCAAGEQYFGPGTRLTVT.